The T cell receptor (beta chain) under discussion was sequenced for a study of T cells of healthy individuals. This clonotype was counted ten times or more. CDR3 size: 13 residues. Between the trimmed V and J ends, which lost 1 base and 4 bases, there was a span of 5 bases. TCRdb re-analysed the 5' RACE reads in MiXCR, keeping a single row per CDR3 protein. This table holds about 82,000 distinct CDR3 sequences, about 5.5% found once. The receptor was derived from a female donor in good health. The genes are TRBV12-3 or TRBV12-4 and TRBJ1-5; the D is unclear. CDR3 residues: CASSLGVNQPQHF. The CDR3 region has the DNA TGTGCCAGCAGTTTAGGTGTAAATCAGCCCCAGCATTTT.